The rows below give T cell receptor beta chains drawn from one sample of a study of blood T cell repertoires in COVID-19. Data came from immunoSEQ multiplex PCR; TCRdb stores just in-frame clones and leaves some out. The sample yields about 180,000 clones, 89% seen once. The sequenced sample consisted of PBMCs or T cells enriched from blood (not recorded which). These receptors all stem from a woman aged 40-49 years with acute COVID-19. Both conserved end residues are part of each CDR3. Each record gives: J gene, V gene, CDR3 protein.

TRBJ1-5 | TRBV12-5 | CASGSDGTAGNQPQHF
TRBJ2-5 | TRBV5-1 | CASSLDDRGAWQETQYF
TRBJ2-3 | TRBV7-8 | CASSPRGLAGAPDTQYF
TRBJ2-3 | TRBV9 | CASSPGTRTTDTQYF
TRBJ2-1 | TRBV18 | CASSQLYRAGGTNEQFF
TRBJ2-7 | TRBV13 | CASSSPQGLNYEQYF
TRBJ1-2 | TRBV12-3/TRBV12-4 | CASTQTGVDGYTF
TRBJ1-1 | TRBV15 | CATSRRGQATNTEAFF
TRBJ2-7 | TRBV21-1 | CASSKVNRESYEQYF
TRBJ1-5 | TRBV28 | CASRASKSGNQPQHF